This T cell receptor beta chain derives from a study of CD8 T cells in Susac syndrome. Per the germline V gene, CDR1 is SGDLS and CDR2 is YYNGEE. The ends were cut back, 0 bases at V and 1 base at J, with 4 bases in the middle. CDR3 size: 13 residues. Reverse transcription of roughly 0.5 to 1 ug RNA was performed with random hexamers. MiXCR, run by TCRdb on the immunoSEQ multiplex PCR reads, gives a single entry per CDR3 protein. In the table there are 80,000 to 95,000 distinct CDR3 sequences, approximately 95% of which are singletons. Sequencing input: CD8+ T cells from PBMCs. This receptor was identified in a human donor with Susac syndrome. J is TRBJ1-1 and V is TRBV9; no firm D call. The CDR3 sequence is CASSVARNTEAFF. The CDR3 coding sequence is TGTGCCAGCAGCGTAGCTAGGAACACTGAAGCTTTCTTT.